These 16 T cell receptor beta chains were sequenced from one sample in a study of T-cell reconstitution after alpha-beta-depleted transplantation in children. This sample's TCRbeta library carried unique molecular identifier barcodes. TCRdb re-called the PCR reads through MiXCR, storing one row per CDR3 protein. The data show fewer than 400,000 distinct CDR3 sequences, with approximately 20% seen just once and about 3.8% held by the top ten. The material was PBMCs from the stem cell graft donor, obtained from the stem cell graft. These receptors were collected from a human donor who donated a stem cell graft to a child with acute myeloid leukemia.

The sample holds many counts of this clonotype. V gene TRBV29-1 combines with J gene TRBJ2-1; 9 nucleotides line up with TRBD1. With V trimmed by 7 bases and J by 7 bases, 5 bases remained unmatched. The germline V gene has CDR1 SQVTM and CDR2 ANQGSEA. CDR3 length: 12 amino acids. The CDR3 coding sequence is TGCAGCGGGGGACAGGGTTGGAATGAGCAGTTCTTC. Protein sequence: CSGGQGWNEQFF.

CDR3 sequence: CSARADGNTEAFF. CDR3 DNA sequence: TGCAGTGCTAGAGCCGACGGGAACACTGAAGCTTTCTTT. V gene TRBV20-1 combines with J gene TRBJ1-1; D is ambiguous. Germline CDR1 and CDR2: DFQATT and SNEGSKA (reference sequence). V lost 1 base to trimming and J lost 1 base, with 7 bases between them. There are 13 residues in the CDR3.

This clonotype was observed a handful of times. The V gene is TRBV5-1, the J gene TRBJ2-1; 7 nucleotides line up with TRBD2. Germline CDR1 is SGHRS and CDR2 is YFSETQ. V shed 4 bases, J shed 8 bases, and the junction held 18 bases outside the gene matches. The CDR3 extends over 17 amino acids. CDR3 amino acids: CASSGGDWGGPHHEQFF. CDR3 nucleotides: TGCGCCAGCAGCGGGGGGGATTGGGGAGGGCCTCACCATGAGCAGTTCTTC.

This clonotype has just one count. V and J are TRBV20-1 and TRBJ2-1; 7 bases align to TRBD2. Germline V CDR1 and CDR2: DFQATT, SNEGSKA (reference sequence). The CDR3 contains 16 residues. Trimming took 6 bases from V and 1 from J; bases not matched to a gene: 12. The CDR3 sequence is CSAHSLDSGSYNEQFF. The CDR3 DNA follows: TGCAGTGCCCATTCCCTCGATAGCGGGTCCTACAATGAGCAGTTCTTC.

Sample share makes this clonotype medium-sized. The chain uses TRBV29-1 and TRBJ2-1, with TRBD1 as a possible D gene (5 bases). This CDR3 is 12 amino acids long. CDR1 and CDR2 (germline): SQVTM, ANQGSEA. The V end was cut by 1 base, the J end by 10 bases, with 11 bases between. The CDR3 reads CSVEVRRQEQFF. The CDR3 DNA is TGCAGCGTTGAAGTGCGGAGACAGGAGCAGTTCTTC.

A few counts support this clonotype. The V call is TRBV12-3 or TRBV12-4, the J call TRBJ2-7; maybe TRBD2 (5 bases). The CDR3 length is 17 residues. The germline V and J ends were trimmed by 1 base and 4 bases, with 20 bases remaining between them. CDR3: CASSLDPGGRLLYEQYF. The CDR3 DNA reads TGTGCCAGCAGTTTAGACCCCGGAGGACGGCTATTATACGAGCAGTACTTC.

V and J are TRBV5-1 and TRBJ1-1, with D unclear. The CDR3 loop spans 14 amino acids. With 0 bases removed from V and 5 bases from J, the gap between germline ends came to 11 bases. Germline V lookup: CDR1 SGHRS, CDR2 YFSETQ. CDR3 sequence reads: CASSLAESQTEAFF. The CDR3 DNA sequence: TGCGCCAGCAGCTTGGCAGAATCGCAAACTGAAGCTTTCTTT.

The V gene is TRBV25-1, the J gene TRBJ2-5, with 7 bases lining up with TRBD2. From germline, CDR1 is MGHDK and CDR2 SYGVNS. The CDR3 consists of 15 residues. J was trimmed by 3 bases and V by 3 bases; bases with no gene match: 7. DNA for the CDR3: TGTGCCAGCAGTGACCTGAGGCTAGCGGAAGAGACCCAGTACTTC. The encoded protein is CASSDLRLAEETQYF. The full variable domain, its missing parts supplied by reference TRBV25-1 and TRBJ2-5, is EADIYQTPRYLVIGTGKKITLECSQTMGHDKMYWYQQDPGMELHLIHYSYGVNSTEKGDLSSESTVSRIRTEHFPLTLESARPSHTSQYLCASSDLRLAEETQYFGPGTRLLVL.

This clonotype has at least ten counts. This sequence joins TRBV20-1 and TRBJ2-5, with 7 bases lining up with TRBD2. This CDR3 region has 15 residues. With V trimmed by 5 bases and J by 1 base, 10 bases remained unmatched. CDR1 is DFQATT, CDR2 SNEGSKA, per germline (reference sequence). DNA of the CDR3: TGCAGTGCTTCCTCGACTAGCAGCGGCCAAGAGACCCAGTACTTC. It yields the protein CSASSTSSGQETQYF.

The chain combines TRBV12-3 or TRBV12-4 with TRBJ2-7; 7 nucleotides agree with TRBD1. J was trimmed by 5 bases and V by 3 bases; bases with no gene match: 7. CDR3 length: 14 residues. CDR3 DNA: TGTGCCAGCAGTTTCGGTCAGGGGGTGCACGAGCAGTACTTC. Translation: CASSFGQGVHEQYF.

The chain links TRBV20-1 to TRBJ2-7; D is uncertain. The germline V and J ends were trimmed by 4 bases and 0 bases, with 13 bases remaining between them. Looked up from germline, CDR1 is DFQATT and CDR2 is SNEGSKA (reference sequence). This CDR3 is built from 14 residues. The CDR3 DNA sequence: TGCAGTGCTACAATAACGGGCCCCTCCTACGAGCAGTACTTC. Amino acid sequence: CSATITGPSYEQYF.

J is TRBJ2-3 and V is TRBV5-1; no definite D call. Germline CDR1 is SGHRS and CDR2 is YFSETQ. The CDR3 totals 15 residues. The V end was cut by 0 bases, the J end by 4 bases, with 12 bases between. The CDR3, as DNA: TGCGCCAGCAGCTTGGCCGGCAAGTTATCAGATACGCAGTATTTT. Translation gives CASSLAGKLSDTQYF.

There are a few counts of this clonotype. The gene calls are TRBV20-1 and TRBJ1-5; D remains ambiguous. The CDR3 runs to 14 residues. The germline V gene encodes CDR1 DFQATT and CDR2 SNEGSKA (reference sequence). The V gene lost 0 bases and the J gene lost 4 bases, with 10 bases spanning the gap. This CDR3 reads CSARDKAFNQPQHF. CDR3 in DNA: TGCAGTGCTAGAGATAAGGCTTTTAATCAGCCCCAGCATTTT.

The table lists this clonotype with many counts. This chain links TRBV29-1 with TRBJ2-1, with 7 bases aligning to TRBD2. This CDR3 has 13 amino acids. With 4 bases clipped from V and 1 base from J, the junction kept 1 base outside the gene matches. Per germline, CDR1 SQVTM and CDR2 ANQGSEA. The CDR3 spells CSVAAGSYNEQFF. The CDR3 coding sequence is TGCAGCGTTGCAGCGGGATCCTACAATGAGCAGTTCTTC.

This clonotype was seen a handful of times. The rearrangement joins TRBV20-1 to TRBJ2-7; 15 bases match TRBD2. J lost 7 bases, V lost 7 bases, and 5 bases had no gene match. CDR3 length: 13 residues. CDR1 is DFQATT, CDR2 SNEGSKA, per germline (reference sequence). The CDR3 reads CSVEGLAGGEQYF. In nucleotides, the CDR3 is TGCAGTGTGGAGGGACTAGCGGGAGGTGAGCAGTACTTC.

This sequence joins TRBV7-3 and TRBJ2-1, with D possibly TRBD2 on 6 matching bases. The CDR3 consists of 13 residues. Trimming took off 0 bases at V and 12 bases at J, with 12 bases between the two ends. The germline gives CDR1 SGHTA, CDR2 FQGTGA. CDR3 in amino acids: CASSLTFRDLQFF. CDR3 bases: TGTGCCAGCAGCTTAACATTCCGGGACTTGCAGTTCTTC.